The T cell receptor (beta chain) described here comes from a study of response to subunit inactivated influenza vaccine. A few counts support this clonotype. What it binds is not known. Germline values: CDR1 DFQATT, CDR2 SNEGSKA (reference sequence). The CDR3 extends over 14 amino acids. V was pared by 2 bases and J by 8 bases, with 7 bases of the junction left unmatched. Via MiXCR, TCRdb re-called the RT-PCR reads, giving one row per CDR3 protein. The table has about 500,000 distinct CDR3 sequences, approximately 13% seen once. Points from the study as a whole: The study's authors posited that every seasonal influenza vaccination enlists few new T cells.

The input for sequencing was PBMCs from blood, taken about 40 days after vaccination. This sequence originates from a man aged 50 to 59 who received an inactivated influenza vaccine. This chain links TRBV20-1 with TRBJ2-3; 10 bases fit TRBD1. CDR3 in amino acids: CSARTGTGVGTQYF. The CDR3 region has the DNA TGCAGTGCTAGAACCGGGACAGGGGTGGGTACGCAGTATTTT.